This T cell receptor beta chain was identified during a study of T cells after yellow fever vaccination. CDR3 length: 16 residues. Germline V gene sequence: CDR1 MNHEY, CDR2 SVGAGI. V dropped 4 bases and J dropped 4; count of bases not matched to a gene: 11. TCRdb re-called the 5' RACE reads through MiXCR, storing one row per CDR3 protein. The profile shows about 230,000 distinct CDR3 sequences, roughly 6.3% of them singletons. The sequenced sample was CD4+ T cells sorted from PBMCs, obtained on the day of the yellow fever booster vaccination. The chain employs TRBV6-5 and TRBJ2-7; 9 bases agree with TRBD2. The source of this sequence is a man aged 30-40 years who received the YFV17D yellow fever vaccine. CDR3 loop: CASSSPAGGPLYEQYF. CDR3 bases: TGTGCCAGCAGTTCTCCCGCGGGAGGGCCTCTGTACGAGCAGTACTTC.